The next 2 T cell receptor delta chains were all read from a single sample in a study of γδ T cells in repeated Plasmodium falciparum infection (dated by TCRdb to the early 2020s). Library construction relied on multiplex PCR. TCRdb lists the instrument as Illumina MiSeq. TCRdb reprocessed the public data with the CATT caller; entries with the same nucleotide sequence were combined afterwards. This sample is represented by 75,000 to 95,000 delta-chain clones; over 0.75% of them were singletons. The ten largest account for 9.6% of the sample. For bulk TCR repertoire analysis, Vgamma9/Vdelta2+ and Vdelta2-negative gammadelta T cell populations were flow-sorted out of peripheral blood mononuclear cells. Sequenced sample: gamma-delta T cells from blood. Source of these receptors: a pool of human donors (malaria-infected and uninfected, not separated).

Concerning this clone: With only one base between it and a far larger clone, this is likely a read error. The same CDR3 also results from other DNA sequences found in this sample. V gene TRDV1 combines with J gene TRDJ1; 8 bases align to TRDD3. TCRdb lists no J gene, so it was determined here by aligning the DNA to germline. J was trimmed by 2 bases and V by 2 bases; bases with no gene match: 19. Germline values: CDR1 TSWWSYY, CDR2 QGS. The CDR3 totals 20 residues. The CDR3 DNA reads TGTGCTCTTGGGGAATGTCTTACCACGACTGGGGGGCCTGATACCGATAAACTCATCTTT. This translates into CALGECLTTTGGPDTDKLIF.

This clone is categorized as medium-sized. Other DNA sequences in this specimen translate into the identical CDR3. V is TRDV2 and J is TRDJ1, with D unclear. The CDR3 totals 18 residues. The V and J ends lost 2 bases and 0 bases respectively, with 21 bases between them. Germline CDR1 reads GEAIGNYY; CDR2 reads EKD. The CDR3 is CACDKVWPFLSHTDKLIF. The CDR3 region has the DNA TGTGCCTGTGACAAGGTGTGGCCGTTCTTATCCCACACCGATAAACTCATCTTT.